Sequencing of this T cell receptor (beta chain) was carried out in a study of cytomegalovirus exposure and HLA in healthy donors. General study results and limits: In a later analysis, parvovirus B19, influenza, CMV and Epstein-Barr virus appeared linked to several top co-occurrence clusters. Later analysis showed TCR association rates varying by HLA locus, highest for DRB1 and lowest for HLA-C.

Researchers ran the PCR with 60 Vbeta and 13 Jbeta primers. Sequenced by immunoSEQ multiplex PCR; TCRdb stores in-frame clones only, minus some. The table includes under 200,000 clones, roughly 80% detected once. CDR3 length: 11 residues. Trimming cost V 6 bases and J 5 bases, with 7 bases left between them. Germline CDR1 is MNHEY and CDR2 is SVGAGI. For this clone: Its antigen is still unknown.

This chain joins TRBV6-5 and TRBJ2-5, with no clear D. The TCR originated in a man aged 35-49 years in good health and CMV-seronegative. Material for sequencing was PBMCs. CDR3 residues: CASSTLETQYF. CDR3 in DNA: TGTGCCAGCAGCACATTGGAGACCCAGTACTTC.